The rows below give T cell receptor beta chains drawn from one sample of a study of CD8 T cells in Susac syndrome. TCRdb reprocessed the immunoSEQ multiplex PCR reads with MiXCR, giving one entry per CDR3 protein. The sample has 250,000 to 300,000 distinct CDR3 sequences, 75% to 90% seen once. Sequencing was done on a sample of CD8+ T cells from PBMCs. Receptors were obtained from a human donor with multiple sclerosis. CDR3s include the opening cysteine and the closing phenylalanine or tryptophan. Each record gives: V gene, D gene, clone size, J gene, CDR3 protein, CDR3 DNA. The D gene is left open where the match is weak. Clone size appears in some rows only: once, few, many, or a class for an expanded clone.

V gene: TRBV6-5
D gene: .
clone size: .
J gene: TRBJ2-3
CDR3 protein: CASSPPGGSDTQYF
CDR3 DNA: TGTGCCAGCAGTCCCCCTGGAGGATCCGATACGCAGTATTTT

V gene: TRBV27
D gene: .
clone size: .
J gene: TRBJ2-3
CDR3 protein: CASSLSSLSGYTSTDTQYF
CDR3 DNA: TGTGCCAGCAGTTTATCGTCCCTGAGCGGGTATACTAGCACAGATACGCAGTATTTT

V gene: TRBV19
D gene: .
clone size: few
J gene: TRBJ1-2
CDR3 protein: CASSSGTYGYTF
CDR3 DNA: TGTGCCAGTAGTTCCGGGACGTATGGCTACACCTTC

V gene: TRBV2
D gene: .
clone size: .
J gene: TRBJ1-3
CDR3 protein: CASNTGPFGNTIYF
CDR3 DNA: TGTGCCAGCAATACAGGACCTTTTGGAAACACCATATATTTT

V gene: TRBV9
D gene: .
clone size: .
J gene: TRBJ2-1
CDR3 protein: CASSAGLGHGEQFF
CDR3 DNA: TGTGCCAGCAGCGCCGGCCTCGGGCACGGTGAGCAGTTCTTC

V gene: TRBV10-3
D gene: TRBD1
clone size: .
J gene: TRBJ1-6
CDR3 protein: CAISESPGQGYSPLHF
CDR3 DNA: TGTGCCATCAGTGAGTCACCGGGACAGGGGTATTCACCCCTCCACTTT

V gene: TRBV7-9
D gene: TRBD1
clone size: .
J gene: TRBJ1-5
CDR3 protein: CASSEDRAGNQPQHF
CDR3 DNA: TGTGCCAGCAGCGAGGACAGGGCCGGCAATCAGCCCCAGCATTTT

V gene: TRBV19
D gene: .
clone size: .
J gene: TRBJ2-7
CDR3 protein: CASSPARGLYEQYF
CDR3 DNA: TGTGCCAGTAGTCCCGCTCGGGGTCTCTACGAGCAGTACTTC

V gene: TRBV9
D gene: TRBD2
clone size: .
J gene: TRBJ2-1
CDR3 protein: CASSAPISGGAYNEQFF
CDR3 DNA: TGTGCCAGCAGCGCCCCCATTAGCGGGGGGGCCTACAATGAGCAGTTCTTC

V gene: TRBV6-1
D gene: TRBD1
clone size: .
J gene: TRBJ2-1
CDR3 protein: CASRDGTGDGGNEQFF
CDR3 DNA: TGTGCCAGCAGAGATGGGACAGGGGATGGAGGCAATGAGCAGTTCTTC

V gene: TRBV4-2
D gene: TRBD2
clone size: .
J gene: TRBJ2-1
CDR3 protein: CASSELAGVINEQFF
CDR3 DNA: TGTGCCAGCAGCGAACTAGCGGGAGTTATAAATGAGCAGTTCTTC

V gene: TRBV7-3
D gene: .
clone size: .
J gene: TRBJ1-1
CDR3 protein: CASSPNGPNTEAFF
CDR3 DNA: TGTGCCAGCAGCCCGAATGGACCGAACACTGAAGCTTTCTTT

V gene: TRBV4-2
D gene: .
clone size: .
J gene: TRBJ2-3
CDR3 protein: CASSQDWSKATDTQYF
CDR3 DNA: TGTGCCAGCAGCCAAGATTGGAGCAAGGCCACAGATACGCAGTATTTT

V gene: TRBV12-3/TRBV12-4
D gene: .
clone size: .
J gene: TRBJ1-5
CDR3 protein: CASSMGHSNQPQHF
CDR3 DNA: TGTGCCAGCAGTATGGGGCATAGCAATCAGCCCCAGCATTTT

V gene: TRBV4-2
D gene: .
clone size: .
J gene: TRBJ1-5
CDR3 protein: CASSQDLGQAGNQPQHF
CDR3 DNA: TGTGCCAGCAGCCAAGATCTAGGCCAGGCGGGCAATCAGCCCCAGCATTTT

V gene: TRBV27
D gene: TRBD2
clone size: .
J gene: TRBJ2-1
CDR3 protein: CASSIPGGYNEQFF
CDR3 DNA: TGTGCCAGCAGCATCCCGGGAGGCTACAATGAGCAGTTCTTC

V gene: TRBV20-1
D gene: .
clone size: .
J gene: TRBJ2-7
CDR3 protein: CSASEEVEGLARYF
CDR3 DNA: TGCAGTGCTAGTGAGGAGGTCGAGGGGTTGGCGCGGTACTTC

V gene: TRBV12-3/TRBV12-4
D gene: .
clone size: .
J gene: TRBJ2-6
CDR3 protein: CASSLVSLSGANVLTF
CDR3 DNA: TGTGCCAGCAGTTTAGTAAGCCTCTCTGGGGCCAACGTCCTGACTTTC

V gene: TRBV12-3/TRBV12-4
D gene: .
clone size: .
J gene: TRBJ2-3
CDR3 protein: CASSLENPSTDTQYF
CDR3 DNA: TGTGCCAGCAGTTTGGAGAACCCTAGCACAGATACGCAGTATTTT

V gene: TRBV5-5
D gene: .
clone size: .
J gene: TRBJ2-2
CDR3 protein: CASSFPGATGELFF
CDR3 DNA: TGTGCCAGCAGCTTCCCAGGGGCCACCGGGGAGCTGTTTTTT

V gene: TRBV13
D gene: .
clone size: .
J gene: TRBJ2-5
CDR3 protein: CASRDSVRETQYF
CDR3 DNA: TGTGCCAGCCGAGACAGCGTTCGGGAGACCCAGTACTTC

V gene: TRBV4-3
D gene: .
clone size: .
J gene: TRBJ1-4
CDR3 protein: CASSQAAGDEKLFF
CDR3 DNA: TGCGCCAGCAGCCAAGCTGCCGGCGATGAAAAACTGTTTTTT

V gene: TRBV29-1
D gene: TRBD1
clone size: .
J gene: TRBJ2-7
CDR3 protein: CSVTGQGSEQYF
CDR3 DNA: TGCAGCGTTACGGGACAGGGGAGCGAGCAGTACTTC

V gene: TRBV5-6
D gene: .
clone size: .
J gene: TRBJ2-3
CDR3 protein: CASSFREGLDTQYF
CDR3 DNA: TGTGCCAGCAGCTTCCGAGAGGGGTTAGATACGCAGTATTTT

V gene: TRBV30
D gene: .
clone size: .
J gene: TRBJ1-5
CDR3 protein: CAWTTGELSNQPQHF
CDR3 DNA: TGTGCCTGGACCACCGGGGAGCTTAGCAATCAGCCCCAGCATTTT

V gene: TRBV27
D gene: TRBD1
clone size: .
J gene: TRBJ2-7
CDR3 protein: CASSLSGQVDEQYF
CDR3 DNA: TGTGCCAGCAGTCTGTCCGGACAGGTAGACGAGCAGTACTTC

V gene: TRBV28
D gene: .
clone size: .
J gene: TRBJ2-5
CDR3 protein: CASSLSTSRGETQYF
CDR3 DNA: TGTGCCAGCAGTTTATCGACTAGTCGAGGGGAGACCCAGTACTTC

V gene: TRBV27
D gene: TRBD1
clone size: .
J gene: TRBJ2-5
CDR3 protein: CASTSRGTGLETQYF
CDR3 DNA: TGTGCCAGCACATCCAGGGGGACAGGGTTGGAGACCCAGTACTTC

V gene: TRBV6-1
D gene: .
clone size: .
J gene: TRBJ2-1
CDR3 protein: CASSESVGDSYNEQFF
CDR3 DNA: TGTGCCAGCAGTGAATCGGTCGGGGACTCCTACAATGAGCAGTTCTTC

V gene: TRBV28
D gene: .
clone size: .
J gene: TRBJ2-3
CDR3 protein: CASSFSPDTDTQYF
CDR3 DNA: TGTGCCAGCAGTTTTAGTCCAGACACAGATACGCAGTATTTT

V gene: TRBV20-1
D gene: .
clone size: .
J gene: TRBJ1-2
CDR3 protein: CSASGGREYYGYTF
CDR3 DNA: TGCAGTGCTAGCGGCGGCAGAGAATACTATGGCTACACCTTC

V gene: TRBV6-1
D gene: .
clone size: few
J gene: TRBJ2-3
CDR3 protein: CASKQGYTDTQYF
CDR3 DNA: TGTGCCAGCAAACAGGGCTACACAGATACGCAGTATTTT

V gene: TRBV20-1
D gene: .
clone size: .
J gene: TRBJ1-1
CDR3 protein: CSASLRITEAFF
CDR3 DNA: TGCAGTGCTAGTCTACGGATCACTGAAGCTTTCTTT

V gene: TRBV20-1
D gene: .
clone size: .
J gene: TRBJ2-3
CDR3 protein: CSARGDNTDTQYF
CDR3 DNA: TGCAGTGCTAGAGGGGACAACACAGATACGCAGTATTTT

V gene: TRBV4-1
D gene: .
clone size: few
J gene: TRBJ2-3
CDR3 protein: CASSQVSDTQYF
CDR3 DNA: TGCGCCAGCAGCCAAGTTTCAGATACGCAGTATTTT

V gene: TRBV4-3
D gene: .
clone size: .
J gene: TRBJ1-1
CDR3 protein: CASSQDAAPNTEAFF
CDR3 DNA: TGCGCCAGCAGCCAAGACGCGGCCCCGAACACTGAAGCTTTCTTT

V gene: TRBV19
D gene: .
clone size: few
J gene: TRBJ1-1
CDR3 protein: CASRTPNTEAFF
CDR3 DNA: TGTGCCAGTAGGACACCGAACACTGAAGCTTTCTTT

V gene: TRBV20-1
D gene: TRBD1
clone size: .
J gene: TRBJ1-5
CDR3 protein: CSARVSRGDSNQPQHF
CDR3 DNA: TGCAGTGCTAGAGTCAGCAGGGGGGATAGCAATCAGCCCCAGCATTTT

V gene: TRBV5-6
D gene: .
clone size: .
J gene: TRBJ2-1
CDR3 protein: CASSSSGLARRNEQFF
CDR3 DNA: TGTGCCAGCAGCTCTTCGGGACTCGCGAGGAGAAATGAGCAGTTCTTC

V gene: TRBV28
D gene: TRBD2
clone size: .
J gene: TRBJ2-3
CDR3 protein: CASSLQGLERDTQYF
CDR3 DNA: TGTGCCAGCAGTTTACAGGGACTAGAGAGAGATACGCAGTATTTT

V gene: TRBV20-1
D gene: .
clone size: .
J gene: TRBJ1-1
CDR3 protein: CSALDGGLNTEAFF
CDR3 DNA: TGCAGTGCTCTAGATGGGGGCCTGAACACTGAAGCTTTCTTT

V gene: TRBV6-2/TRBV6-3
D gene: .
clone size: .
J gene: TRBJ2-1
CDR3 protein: CASSYFATGTQQFF
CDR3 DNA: TGTGCCAGCAGTTACTTCGCGACCGGGACTCAGCAGTTCTTC

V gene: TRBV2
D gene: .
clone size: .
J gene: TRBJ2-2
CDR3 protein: CASSEPGSGELFF
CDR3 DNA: TGTGCCAGCAGTGAGCCCGGTTCCGGGGAGCTGTTTTTT

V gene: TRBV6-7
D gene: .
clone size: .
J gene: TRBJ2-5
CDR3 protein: CASRARGRETQYF
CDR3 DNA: TGTGCCAGCCGTGCAAGGGGAAGAGAGACCCAGTACTTC

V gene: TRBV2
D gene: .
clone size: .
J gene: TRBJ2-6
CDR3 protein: CASSADVGSGANVLTF
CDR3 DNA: TGTGCCAGCAGCGCTGACGTCGGCTCTGGGGCCAACGTCCTGACTTTC

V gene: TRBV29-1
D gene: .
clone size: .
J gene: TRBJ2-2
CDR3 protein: CSVLYGAGELFF
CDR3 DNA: TGCAGCGTTTTGTACGGAGCCGGGGAGCTGTTTTTT

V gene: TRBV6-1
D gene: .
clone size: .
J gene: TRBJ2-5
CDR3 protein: CASSETATGALGTQYF
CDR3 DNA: TGTGCCAGCAGTGAAACGGCGACGGGGGCTTTGGGGACCCAGTACTTC

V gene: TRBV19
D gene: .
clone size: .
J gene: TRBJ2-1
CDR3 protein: CASRPQGPYNEQFF
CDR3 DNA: TGTGCCAGTAGGCCACAGGGACCATACAATGAGCAGTTCTTC